This T cell receptor (beta chain) was identified in a study of blood T cell repertoires in COVID-19. Overall study context: There were acute and convalescent COVID-19 samples, and they came from the United States, Italy and Spain. The cDNA or gDNA used as material had been derived from T cells, B-cell-depleted T cells, or PBMCs.

Germline V gene lookup returns CDR1 MNHNS and CDR2 SASEGT. V gave up 1 base and J gave up 2 bases, with 12 bases separating them. CDR3 length equals 15 residues. Original methodology: Estimation of nucleated cell counts relied on the amplification of reference gene primers. Using immunoSEQ multiplex PCR, the repertoire was profiled, and TCRdb retains in-frame clones only, with some absent. V and J calls plus clone size are reproduced from that table; the DNA served to infer D and trimming. This sample has about 410,000 clones; about 88% occur once, and the top ten carry about 1.6%. Followed longitudinally, the Seattle patients had been enrolled during active infection.

The sequencing input was peripheral blood. The rearrangement uses TRBV6-1 and TRBJ2-7; D is ambiguous. This receptor was taken from a woman aged 40 to 55 with COVID-19, enrolled during active disease. The CDR3 nucleotides read TGTGCCAGCAGTGAAGAATTACAGAGCCCCTACGAGCAGTACTTC. Encoded protein: CASSEELQSPYEQYF.